Given below is one T cell receptor (beta chain) in context. The target of this receptor is not known. Per-nucleotide qualities are absent, and no much larger clonotype sits a single base away. This specimen comes from a study of shared clonotypes between healthy human individuals (dated by TCRdb to between 2020 and 2021). As for the study more broadly: The cohort comprised a couple of women and three men aged 18 to 49 years. For each donor, CD4 naive and CD4 memory were each given three plates, CD8 naive was given two plates, and CD8 memory was given one plate. Blood TCR repertoires of 5 or 6 healthy adults were deeply sequenced to estimate repertoire size and the extent of clonotype sharing between individuals. To increase sequencing depth and limit assay-specific biases, TCR repertoire library preparation and sequencing were carried out by different laboratories using diverse techniques. Each donor's leukapheresis produced roughly between about 0.8 and 8.9 billion PBMCs. The study at large found these results: Pairwise subsampling led to the expectation that sequencing depth would affect the degree of clonotype sharing among donors. Estimated clonotype richness was generally larger for naive than for memory subsets. Sharing across several donors was observed for approximately 5% of naive CD4, 3% to 4% of naive CD8, 2% to 2.5% of memory CD4, and approximately 0.41% of memory CD8 clonotypes. Incomplete sequencing was indicated by rarefaction of sorted-subset datasets, despite the large sequencing depth. Because the study included a small number of donors, the genetic and exposure-history diversity represented was limited. Sampling was restricted to blood, and TCR repertoires in tissues likely differ from the TCR repertoires found in blood. Clonotypes shared by all four sorted-subset donors showed higher generation probabilities than non-shared clonotypes.

Healthy HIV-negative adults with no recently reported acute infections or vaccinations were included as donors. All donors were Caucasian adults living in Nashville, Tennessee, USA. CD4+ T cells were enriched by magnetic negative selection, after which naive cells were positively selected on CD45RA and the negative fraction was taken as the memory subset. Blood was obtained by leukapheresis, after which PBMCs were separated by Ficoll-Histopaque density gradient centrifugation and cryopreserved in liquid nitrogen vapor phase. Purity and quantity of every magnetically sorted T cell population were checked by analytical flow cytometry. Each sorted fraction had its genomic DNA isolated and then quantified by UV absorbance on a Nanodrop 2000c. Using the deep immunoSEQ assay, TCR CDR3 regions were amplified from genomic DNA by multiplex PCR. Extracted genomic DNA from each cell subset was distributed evenly across all wells of several immunoSEQ 96-well plates, and each plate was treated as a replicate. Each replicate PCR for sorted subsets received roughly 0.2 ug genomic DNA, equal to around 32,000 T cell genomes. The purified libraries were quantified using a Qubit 3.0 fluorometer, sized with a Bioanalyzer 2100, and then quantified again using the KAPA Library Quantification kit. Each immunoSEQ 96-well plate was sequenced on its own single-read 150-cycle Illumina NextSeq 550 flow cell. In the paper's pipeline: Because the immunoSEQ output included only junctional sequences and no quality scores, the filtering could not be the same as the filtering used for full-length reads. To assign V/J genes and CDR3, sequences were annotated using PyIR, a Python wrapper for IgBLAST v1.9, with IMGT germline references. Any read was removed if the V/J assignment was weak (E-value above 1e-6), the CDR3 was missing, or the read contained stop codons, out-of-frame junctions, or ambiguous translated residues. V3J clonotypes were defined as sequences sharing an identical inferred V gene, J gene, and CDR3 amino acid sequence. The percentage overlap between two repertoires was calculated by dividing the number of shared unique clonotypes by the size of the smaller repertoire. RTK rarefaction, the Chao1 estimator, and Recon v2.1 estimates of unobserved clonotypes were used to assess repertoire richness. Generation probabilities for all TCRbeta clonotypes obtained by the gDNA method from several donors were computed using OLGA. Here the immuneACCESS table is served through TCRdb, limited to in-frame sequences with V and J called. Missing clones are a known gap in these copies; in checked studies unresolved V genes cover under half, and the rest lacks a known reason. Clonal size and the V and J genes are those of that table, whereas D and trimming came from the DNA. The sample yields some 2,400,000 clones; under 97% were counted once. In total, the top ten clones hold approximately 0.13% of the sample.

Sequencing input: naive CD4+ T cells sorted from blood. This sample's cell subset or site label indicates: CD45RA+ positively selected. The TCR originated in a man younger than 35 in good health.

CDR3 protein: CTSSQFREGGPYNEQFF. The DNA is as follows: TGCACCAGCAGCCAATTTCGGGAAGGGGGCCCCTACAATGAGCAGTTCTTC. The V and J segments used are TRBV1 and TRBJ2-1; the table assigns TRBD1, which was not confirmed against the DNA. TRBV1 is a pseudogene locus. From the cysteine through the phenylalanine, the CDR3 covers 17 amino acids. The sequence is cut down to CDR3 DNA, 51 bases in frame from base 1.